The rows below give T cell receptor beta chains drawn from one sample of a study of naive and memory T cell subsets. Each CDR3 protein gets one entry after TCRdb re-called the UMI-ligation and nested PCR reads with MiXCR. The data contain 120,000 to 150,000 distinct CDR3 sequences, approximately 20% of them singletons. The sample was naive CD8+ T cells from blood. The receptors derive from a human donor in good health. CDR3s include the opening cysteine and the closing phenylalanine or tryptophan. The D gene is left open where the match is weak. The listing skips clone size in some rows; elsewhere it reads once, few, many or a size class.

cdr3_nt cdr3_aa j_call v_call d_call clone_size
TGCAGCGTTGAGGGGACTAGCGGGAGGACTACGAACACCGGGGAGCTGTTTTTT CSVEGTSGRTTNTGELFF TRBJ2-2 TRBV29-1 TRBD2 .
TGTGCCACCAGCATGGGCGCCGAGCAGTACTTC CATSMGAEQYF TRBJ2-7 TRBV15 . few
TGTGCCAGCAGCTCGCCGATGAGACTAGCGGAGTTTAGGGATACGCAGTATTTT CASSSPMRLAEFRDTQYF TRBJ2-3 TRBV11-2 TRBD2 few
TGTGCCAGTAGCCTGGAGGCGGGTACGGAGGTTCGGGACGAGCAGTACTTC CASSLEAGTEVRDEQYF TRBJ2-7 TRBV19 . few
TGTGCCACGCGGGGCCAGCACTACGAGCAGTACTTC CATRGQHYEQYF TRBJ2-7 TRBV10-3 . few
TGTGCCAGCAGTTACCTGGGGACTACTCAAGAGACCCAGTACTTC CASSYLGTTQETQYF TRBJ2-5 TRBV6-6 TRBD2 .
TGTGCCAGCAGCCCGGGACAGTTGCAAAACATTCAGTACTTC CASSPGQLQNIQYF TRBJ2-4 TRBV2 TRBD1 .
TGCAGTGCTAGGGGGACAGGGAACTACGAGCAGTACTTC CSARGTGNYEQYF TRBJ2-7 TRBV20-1 TRBD1 .
TGTGCTAGTGGTCCTCAAGCGCTCAAGTTCTTC CASGPQALKFF TRBJ2-1 TRBV12-5 . few
TGTGCCAGCACCCCGGGATCCGCCTACAATGAGCAGTTCTTC CASTPGSAYNEQFF TRBJ2-1 TRBV6-1 . few
TGTGCCAGCAGTACTACCGGGACAGGACTCACCATTCAGTACTTC CASSTTGTGLTIQYF TRBJ2-4 TRBV28 TRBD1 .
TGTGCCTGGAGTGAAACCGGGCAGGGGGGTGAGACCCAGTACTTC CAWSETGQGGETQYF TRBJ2-5 TRBV30 . .
TGTGCCAGCAGTTTATCGATTGGCAACGAGCAGTACTTC CASSLSIGNEQYF TRBJ2-7 TRBV27 . .
TGCAGCGTTGAAGGGACTAGCGATTACAATGAGCAGTTCTTC CSVEGTSDYNEQFF TRBJ2-1 TRBV29-1 TRBD2 .
TGTGCCACCAGTGATTCGACTAGCGGGGTTTACAATGAGCAGTTCTTC CATSDSTSGVYNEQFF TRBJ2-1 TRBV24-1 TRBD2 few
TGTGCCAGCAGCTCAGAGAGGAACACCGGGGAGCTGTTTTTT CASSSERNTGELFF TRBJ2-2 TRBV12-3/TRBV12-4 . .
TGCGCCAGCAGCCTCATTTGGGACAGCAGCTCCTACGAGCAGTACTTC CASSLIWDSSSYEQYF TRBJ2-7 TRBV4-3 TRBD1 few
TGTGCCAGCTCACCAGAGGCAGGGGCTAATGAAAAACTGTTTTTT CASSPEAGANEKLFF TRBJ1-4 TRBV18 . few
TGTGCCAGCAGCCATAGGTTGGGGCAGGAGCCTTTGAACACTGAAGCTTTCTTT CASSHRLGQEPLNTEAFF TRBJ1-1 TRBV7-6 . few
TGTGCCAGTAGTTTCAAGACTAGCGGACAAGAGACCCAGTACTTC CASSFKTSGQETQYF TRBJ2-5 TRBV19 TRBD2 many
TGTGCCAGCAGTGTCGGAATGGCGGAGCTGTTTTTT CASSVGMAELFF TRBJ2-2 TRBV28 . few
TGTGCCAGCAGCTGGATCGGGGGTTCGGAGACCCAGTACTTC CASSWIGGSETQYF TRBJ2-5 TRBV27 . .
TGTGCCAGCAGCATGGGACAGGGCGGGAATGAAAAACTGTTTTTT CASSMGQGGNEKLFF TRBJ1-4 TRBV7-8 TRBD1 few
TGTGCCAGTAGTACCAGGGCCAACACCGGGGAGCTGTTTTTT CASSTRANTGELFF TRBJ2-2 TRBV19 . .
TGCAGTGCTAGAGATAGTCTCTGGGGTAGCGGGGGACTAGAGACCCAGTACTTC CSARDSLWGSGGLETQYF TRBJ2-5 TRBV20-1 TRBD2 few
TGTGCCAGCAGCTTGGTTAAGGCTAGGCCGGATGAGCAGTTCTTC CASSLVKARPDEQFF TRBJ2-1 TRBV5-4 . .
TGCAGCGTGCGGGACTCAAGCTCCTACGAGCAGTACTTC CSVRDSSSYEQYF TRBJ2-7 TRBV29-1 . .
TGTGCCAGCAGTTTATTGGGACAGGGAACAGAAGCTTTCTTT CASSLLGQGTEAFF TRBJ1-1 TRBV28 TRBD1 few
TGTGCCAGCAGCTCCACTTCTCAAAGCACAGATACGCAGTATTTT CASSSTSQSTDTQYF TRBJ2-3 TRBV7-9 . many
TGCGCCAGCAGCCAAGATGCGGGTGGCACAGATACGCAGTATTTT CASSQDAGGTDTQYF TRBJ2-3 TRBV4-3 . .
TGCAGTGCTAGAGATCCCGACAGGGCTGCTAATTCACCCCTCCACTTT CSARDPDRAANSPLHF TRBJ1-6 TRBV20-1 TRBD1 few
TGTGCCAGCAGTGAATGGGACAGCCCCTCTGGGGCCAACGTCCTGACTTTC CASSEWDSPSGANVLTF TRBJ2-6 TRBV25-1 TRBD1 .
TGTGCCAGCTCGCGTTGGGACCAGAACACTGAAGCTTTCTTT CASSRWDQNTEAFF TRBJ1-1 TRBV6-5 . few
TGTGCCAGCAGCTGGGTCCCCGCCCATGAGCAGTTCTTC CASSWVPAHEQFF TRBJ2-1 TRBV5-6 . .
TGTGCCAGCAGCTTCCGCCGGGGGCAAGAGACCCAGTACTTC CASSFRRGQETQYF TRBJ2-5 TRBV7-6 . many
TGTGCCAGCAGCCGTCTAGTCATCCCCTACAATGAGCAGTTCTTC CASSRLVIPYNEQFF TRBJ2-1 TRBV6-2/TRBV6-3 . .
TGCAGCGTTGATGGGACAGGGGGTGTTTGGGAGCAGTTCTTC CSVDGTGGVWEQFF TRBJ2-1 TRBV29-1 TRBD1 .
TGTGCCAGCAGCTCGACAGTAAATGAGCAGTTCTTC CASSSTVNEQFF TRBJ2-1 TRBV7-9 . few
TGCGCCAGCAGCCAAGATTGGTTGGTGAGCTCCTACAATGAGCAGTTCTTC CASSQDWLVSSYNEQFF TRBJ2-1 TRBV4-1 . .
TGCGCCAGCAGCCAGGGAGGGTCCTACGAGCAGTACTTC CASSQGGSYEQYF TRBJ2-7 TRBV4-3 TRBD2 .
TGTGCCAGCAGTGATCTCTTTAGTACTAGCACAGATACGCAGTATTTT CASSDLFSTSTDTQYF TRBJ2-3 TRBV6-5 . few
TGCGCCAGCAGTGACCCAGAGCGGATCTCCTACGAGCAGTACTTC CASSDPERISYEQYF TRBJ2-7 TRBV5-1 . few
TGCAGTGCTAGACAGGGGGCAGGGGAGACCCAGTACTTC CSARQGAGETQYF TRBJ2-5 TRBV20-1 TRBD1 .
TGTGCCAGCAGTCCCTTGGGGAGGACGGATGAGCAGTTCTTC CASSPLGRTDEQFF TRBJ2-1 TRBV6-5 . few
TGTGCCAGCAGTTACCCACCCACCATCCATTGGACAGGGCGGTCTGGGGCCAACGTCCTGACTTTC CASSYPPTIHWTGRSGANVLTF TRBJ2-6 TRBV6-6 TRBD1 few
TGTGCCAGCAGCAAAGGGACCTACGAGCAGTACTTC CASSKGTYEQYF TRBJ2-7 TRBV7-9 . few
TGTGCCAGCAGTGAATGGGAGGGGCCAGGCACAGATACGCAGTATTTT CASSEWEGPGTDTQYF TRBJ2-3 TRBV6-1 TRBD2 .
TGTGCCAGCAGTTACGGGGTAATCTCCACAGATACGCAGTATTTT CASSYGVISTDTQYF TRBJ2-3 TRBV6-5 . few
TGTGCCAGCAGCTTAGGGTCAAACGACGAGCAGTACTTC CASSLGSNDEQYF TRBJ2-7 TRBV7-6 . .
TGTGCCAGCAGTGCGGGGACCGCTGGAAACACCATATATTTT CASSAGTAGNTIYF TRBJ1-3 TRBV27 . .
TGTGCCAGCAGTGGGACGGTGAACACTGAAGCTTTCTTT CASSGTVNTEAFF TRBJ1-1 TRBV6-1 . few
TGTGCCAGCAGTCCAGGGAAAAACATTCAGTACTTC CASSPGKNIQYF TRBJ2-4 TRBV12-3/TRBV12-4 . .
TGTGCCAGCACCCAGGGGGGCGGGAATGGCTACACCTTC CASTQGGGNGYTF TRBJ1-2 TRBV12-3/TRBV12-4 TRBD1 .
TGTGCCAGCAGCGTAGGCGGCGCAGTAGATACGCAGTATTTT CASSVGGAVDTQYF TRBJ2-3 TRBV9 . .